This T cell receptor beta chain is drawn from a study of blood T cell repertoires in COVID-19. Across the study: Material from acute and convalescent COVID-19 was sourced from the United States, Italy and Spain. PBMCs, B-cell-depleted T cells, or T cells were the source of the cDNA or gDNA that made up the material.

TCRdb's table, derived via immunoSEQ multiplex PCR, lists solely in-frame clones and lacks some. The sample records 250,000 to 350,000 clones, around 88% being singletons. The CDR3 runs to 15 residues. With V trimmed by 8 bases and J by 4 bases, 11 bases remained unmatched. The germline CDR1 and CDR2 sequences are ENHRY and SYGVKD. Enrolled during active infection, Seattle patients were then followed longitudinally. The chain has TRBV10-3 and TRBJ1-3; 7 nucleotides match TRBD1. Sample: peripheral blood. The clonotype was recovered from a woman between 70 and 85 years old with COVID-19, enrolled during active disease. CDR3 region: CAIGDRQGPGNTIYF. Here the CDR3 DNA reads TGTGCCATCGGAGATCGACAGGGTCCAGGAAACACCATATATTTT.